This TCR beta chain emerged from a study of blood T cell repertoires in COVID-19. Overall study: Sources were T cells, B-cell-depleted T cells, or PBMCs; the material itself was cDNA or gDNA.

Sequencing used immunoSEQ multiplex PCR; TCRdb keeps in-frame clones, though not all of them. The repertoire holds roughly 230,000 clones, with 85% to 90% as singletons. The receptor was derived from a woman aged 60-75 years with COVID-19, enrolled during active disease. The sample was peripheral blood.

CDR3 nucleotides: TGTGCCAGCAGCTTAGATAGACTAGCGGGGAGCACAGATACGCAGTATTTT. Its protein is CASSLDRLAGSTDTQYF. The chain employs TRBV5-6 and TRBJ2-3, with 11 nucleotides matching TRBD2. V shed 2 bases, J shed 0 bases, and the junction held 5 bases outside the gene matches. Germline V gives CDR1 SGHDT, CDR2 YYEEEE. The CDR3 consists of 17 residues.